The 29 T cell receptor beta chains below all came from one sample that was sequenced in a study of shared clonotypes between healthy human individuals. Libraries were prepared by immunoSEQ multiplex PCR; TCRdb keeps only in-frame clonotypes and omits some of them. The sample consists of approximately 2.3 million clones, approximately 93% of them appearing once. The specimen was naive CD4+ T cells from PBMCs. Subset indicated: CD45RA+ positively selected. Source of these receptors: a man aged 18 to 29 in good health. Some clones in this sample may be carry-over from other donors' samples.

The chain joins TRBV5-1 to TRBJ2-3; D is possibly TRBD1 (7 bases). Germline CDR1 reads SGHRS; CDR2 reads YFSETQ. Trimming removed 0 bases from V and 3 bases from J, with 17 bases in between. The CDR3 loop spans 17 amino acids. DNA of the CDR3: TGCGCCAGCAGCTTGGGTCAGGGGGGCGTTTCGACAGATACGCAGTATTTT. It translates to CASSLGQGGVSTDTQYF.

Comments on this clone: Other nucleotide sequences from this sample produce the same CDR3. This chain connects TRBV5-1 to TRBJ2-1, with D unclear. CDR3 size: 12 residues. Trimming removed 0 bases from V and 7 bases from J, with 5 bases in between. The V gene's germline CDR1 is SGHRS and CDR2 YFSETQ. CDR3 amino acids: CASSLVLNEQFF. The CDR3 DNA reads TGCGCCAGCAGCTTGGTGTTGAATGAGCAGTTCTTC.

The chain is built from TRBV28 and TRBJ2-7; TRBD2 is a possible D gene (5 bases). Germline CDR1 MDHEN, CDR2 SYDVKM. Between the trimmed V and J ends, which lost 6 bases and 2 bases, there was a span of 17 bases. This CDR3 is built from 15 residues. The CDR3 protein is CASSSTGMFTYEQYF. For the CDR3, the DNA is TGTGCCAGCAGCTCGACCGGGATGTTCACCTACGAGCAGTACTTC.

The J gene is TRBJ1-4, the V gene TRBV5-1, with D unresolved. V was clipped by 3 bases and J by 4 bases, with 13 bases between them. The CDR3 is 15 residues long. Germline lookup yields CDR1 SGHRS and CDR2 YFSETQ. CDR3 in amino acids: CASSWAPPLNEKLFF. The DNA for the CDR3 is TGCGCCAGCAGCTGGGCCCCTCCCCTTAATGAAAAACTGTTTTTT.

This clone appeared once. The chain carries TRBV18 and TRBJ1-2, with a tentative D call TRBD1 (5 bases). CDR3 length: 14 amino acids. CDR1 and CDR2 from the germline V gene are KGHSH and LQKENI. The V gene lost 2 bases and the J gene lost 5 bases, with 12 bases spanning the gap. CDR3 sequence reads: CASSPGAERYGYTF. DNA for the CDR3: TGTGCCAGCTCACCAGGGGCAGAGCGGTATGGCTACACCTTC.

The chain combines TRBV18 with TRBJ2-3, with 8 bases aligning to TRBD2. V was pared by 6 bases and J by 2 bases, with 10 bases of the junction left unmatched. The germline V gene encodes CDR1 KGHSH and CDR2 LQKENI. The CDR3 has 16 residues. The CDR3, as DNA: TGTGCCAGCTCGGGCCTGAGAGCGGGAGACACAGATACGCAGTATTTT. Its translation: CASSGLRAGDTDTQYF.

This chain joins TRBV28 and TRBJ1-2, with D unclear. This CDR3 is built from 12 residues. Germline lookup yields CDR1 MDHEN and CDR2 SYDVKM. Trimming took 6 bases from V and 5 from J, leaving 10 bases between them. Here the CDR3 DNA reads TGTGCCAGCAGCACTATGGATTATGGCTACACCTTC. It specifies CASSTMDYGYTF.

For the CDR3, the DNA is TGTGCCTGGAGTGTACGGAGGGGGGGTACCTACAATGAGCAGTTCTTC. Residues: CAWSVRRGGTYNEQFF. V and J are TRBV30 and TRBJ2-1; perhaps TRBD2 as D (7 bases). Germline CDR1 GTSNPN, CDR2 SVGIG (reference sequence). The germline V and J ends were trimmed by 0 bases and 2 bases, with 14 bases remaining between them. The CDR3 length is 16 residues.

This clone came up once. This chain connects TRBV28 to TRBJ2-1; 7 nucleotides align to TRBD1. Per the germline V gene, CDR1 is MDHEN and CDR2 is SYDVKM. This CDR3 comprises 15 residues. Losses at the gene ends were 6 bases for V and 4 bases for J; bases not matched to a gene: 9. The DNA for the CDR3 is TGTGCCAGCAGCTCTACAGACAGGGAATACAATGAGCAGTTCTTC. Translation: CASSSTDREYNEQFF.

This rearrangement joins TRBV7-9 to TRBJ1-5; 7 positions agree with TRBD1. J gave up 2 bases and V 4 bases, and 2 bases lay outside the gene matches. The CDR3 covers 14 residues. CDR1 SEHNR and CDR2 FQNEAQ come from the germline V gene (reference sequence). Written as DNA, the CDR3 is TGTGCCAGCAGCTGGGACAGCGGCAATCAGCCCCAGCATTTT. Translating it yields CASSWDSGNQPQHF.

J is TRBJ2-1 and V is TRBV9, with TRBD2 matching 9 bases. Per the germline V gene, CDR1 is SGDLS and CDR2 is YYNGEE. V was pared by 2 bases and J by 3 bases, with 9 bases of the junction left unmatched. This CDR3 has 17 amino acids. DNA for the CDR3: TGTGCCAGCAGCGTCAGAGATAGCGGGAGTGACTACAATGAGCAGTTCTTC. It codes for CASSVRDSGSDYNEQFF.

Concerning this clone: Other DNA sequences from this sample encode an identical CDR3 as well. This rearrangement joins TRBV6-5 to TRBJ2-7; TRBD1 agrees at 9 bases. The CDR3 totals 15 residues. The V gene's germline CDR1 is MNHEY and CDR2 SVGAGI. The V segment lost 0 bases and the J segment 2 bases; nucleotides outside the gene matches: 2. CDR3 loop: CASSYSRTGAYEQYF. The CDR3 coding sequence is TGTGCCAGCAGTTACTCCAGGACAGGGGCCTACGAGCAGTACTTC.

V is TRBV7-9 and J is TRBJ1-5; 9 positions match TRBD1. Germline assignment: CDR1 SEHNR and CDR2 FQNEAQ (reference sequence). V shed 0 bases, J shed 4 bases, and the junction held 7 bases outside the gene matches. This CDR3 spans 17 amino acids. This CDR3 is CASSLAQGQGWNQPQHF. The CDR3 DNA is TGTGCCAGCAGCTTAGCGCAGGGACAGGGATGGAATCAGCCCCAGCATTTT.

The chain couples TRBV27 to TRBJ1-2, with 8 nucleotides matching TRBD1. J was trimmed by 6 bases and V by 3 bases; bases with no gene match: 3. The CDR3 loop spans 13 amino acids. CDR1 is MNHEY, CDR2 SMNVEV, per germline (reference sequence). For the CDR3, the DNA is TGTGCCAGCAGTTTGACAGGGGAGGATGGCTACACCTTC. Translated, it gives CASSLTGEDGYTF.

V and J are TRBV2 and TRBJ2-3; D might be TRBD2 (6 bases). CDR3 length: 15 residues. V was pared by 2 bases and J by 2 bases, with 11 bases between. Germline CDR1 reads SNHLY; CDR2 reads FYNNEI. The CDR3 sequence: CASSETGGPTDTQYF. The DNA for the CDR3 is TGTGCCAGCAGTGAAACCGGGGGACCCACAGATACGCAGTATTTT.

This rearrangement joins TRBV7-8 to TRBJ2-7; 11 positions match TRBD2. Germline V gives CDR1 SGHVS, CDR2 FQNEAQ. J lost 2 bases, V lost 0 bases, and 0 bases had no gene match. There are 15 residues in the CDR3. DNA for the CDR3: TGTGCCAGCAGCTTAGCGACTAGCGGGACCTACGAGCAGTACTTC. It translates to CASSLATSGTYEQYF. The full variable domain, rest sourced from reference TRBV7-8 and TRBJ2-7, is GAGVSQSPRYKVAKRGQDVALRCDPISGHVSLFWYQQALGQGPEFLTYFQNEAQLDKSGLPSDRFFAERPEGSVSTLKIQRTQQEDSAVYLCASSLATSGTYEQYFGPGTRLTVT.

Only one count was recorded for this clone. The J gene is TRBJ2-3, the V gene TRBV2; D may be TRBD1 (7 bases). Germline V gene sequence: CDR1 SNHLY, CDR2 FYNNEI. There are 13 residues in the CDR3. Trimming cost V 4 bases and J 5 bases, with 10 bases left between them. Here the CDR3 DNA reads TGTGCCAGCAGTGCAGGGGGGAGAGATACGCAGTATTTT. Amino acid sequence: CASSAGGRDTQYF.

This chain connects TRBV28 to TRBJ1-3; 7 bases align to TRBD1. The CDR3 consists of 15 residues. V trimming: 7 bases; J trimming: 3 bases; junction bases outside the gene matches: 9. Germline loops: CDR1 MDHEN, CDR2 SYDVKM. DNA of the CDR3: TGTGCCAGCACCGGACAGGATCTAGGTGGAAACACCATATATTTT. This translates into CASTGQDLGGNTIYF.

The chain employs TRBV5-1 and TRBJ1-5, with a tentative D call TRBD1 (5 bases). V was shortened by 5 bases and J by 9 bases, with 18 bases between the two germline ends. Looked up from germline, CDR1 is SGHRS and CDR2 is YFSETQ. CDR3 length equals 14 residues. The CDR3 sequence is CASSFRPRDRPQHF. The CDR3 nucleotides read TGCGCCAGCAGTTTTAGACCCCGGGACCGGCCCCAGCATTTT. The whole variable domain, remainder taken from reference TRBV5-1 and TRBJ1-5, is KAGVTQTPRYLIKTRGQQVTLSCSPISGHRSVSWYQQTPGQGLQFLFEYFSETQRNKGNFPGRFSGRQFSNSRSEMNVSTLELGDSALYLCASSFRPRDRPQHFGDGTRLSIL.

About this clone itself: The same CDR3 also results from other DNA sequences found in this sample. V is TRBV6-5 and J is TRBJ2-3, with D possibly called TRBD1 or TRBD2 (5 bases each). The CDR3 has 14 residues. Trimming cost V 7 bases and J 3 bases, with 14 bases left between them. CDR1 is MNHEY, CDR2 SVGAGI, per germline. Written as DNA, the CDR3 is TGTGCCAGCACTCGGGACCGCCTGACAGATACGCAGTATTTT. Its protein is CASTRDRLTDTQYF.

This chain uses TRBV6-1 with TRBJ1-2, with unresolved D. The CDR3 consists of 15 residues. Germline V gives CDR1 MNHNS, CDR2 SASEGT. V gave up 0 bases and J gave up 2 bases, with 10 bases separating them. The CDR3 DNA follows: TGTGCCAGCAGTGAAGCGCTAAAGGGAAACTATGGCTACACCTTC. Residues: CASSEALKGNYGYTF.

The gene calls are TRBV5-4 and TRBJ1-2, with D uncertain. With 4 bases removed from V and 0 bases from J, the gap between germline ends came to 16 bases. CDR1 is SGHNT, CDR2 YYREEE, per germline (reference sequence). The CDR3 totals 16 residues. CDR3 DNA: TGTGCCAGCAGCCCCGCCGTAGGACCTCCTAACTATGGCTACACCTTC. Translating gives CASSPAVGPPNYGYTF.

CDR3 bases: TGTGCCAGCAGCCTCAGGCATCCCATAGCGGGAGGGCGACACAATGAGCAGTTCTTC. Amino acid sequence: CASSLRHPIAGGRHNEQFF. V gene TRBV11-2 combines with J gene TRBJ2-1, with 11 positions matching TRBD2. After removal of 5 bases from V and 5 bases from J, the junction contained 17 bases not matched to a gene. The CDR3 spans 19 residues. The germline V gene has CDR1 SGHAT and CDR2 FQNNGV.

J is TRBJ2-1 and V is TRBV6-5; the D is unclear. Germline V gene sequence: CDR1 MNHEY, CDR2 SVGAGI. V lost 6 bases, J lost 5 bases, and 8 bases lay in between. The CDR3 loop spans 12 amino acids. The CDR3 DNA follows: TGTGCCAGCAGCGAAAGGAACAATGAGCAGTTCTTC. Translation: CASSERNNEQFF.

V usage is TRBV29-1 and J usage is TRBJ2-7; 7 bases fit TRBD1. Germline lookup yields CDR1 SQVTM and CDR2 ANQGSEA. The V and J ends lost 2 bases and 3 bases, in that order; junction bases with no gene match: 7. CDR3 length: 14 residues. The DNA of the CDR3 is TGCAGCGTTGAATCCCGGGACAGTAGCTACGAGCAGTACTTC. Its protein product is CSVESRDSSYEQYF.

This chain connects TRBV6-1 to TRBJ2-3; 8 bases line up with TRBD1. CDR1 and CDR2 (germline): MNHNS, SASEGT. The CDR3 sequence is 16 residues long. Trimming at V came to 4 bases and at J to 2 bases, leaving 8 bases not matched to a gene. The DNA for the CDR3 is TGTGCCAGCAGTGCGAAGACAGGGGTCTCCACAGATACGCAGTATTTT. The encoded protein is CASSAKTGVSTDTQYF.

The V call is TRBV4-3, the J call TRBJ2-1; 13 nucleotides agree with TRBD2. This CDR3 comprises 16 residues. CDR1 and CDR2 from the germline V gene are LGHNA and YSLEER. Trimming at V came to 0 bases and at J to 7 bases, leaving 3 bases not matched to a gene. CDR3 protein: CASSQDLLAGGNEQFF. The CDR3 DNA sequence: TGCGCCAGCAGCCAAGATTTACTAGCGGGGGGGAATGAGCAGTTCTTC.

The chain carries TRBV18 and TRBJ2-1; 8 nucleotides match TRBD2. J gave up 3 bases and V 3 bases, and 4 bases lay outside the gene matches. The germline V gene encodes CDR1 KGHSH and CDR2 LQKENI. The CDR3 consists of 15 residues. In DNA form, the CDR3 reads TGTGCCAGCTCACCGGGACTAGGGGTCTACAATGAGCAGTTCTTC. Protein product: CASSPGLGVYNEQFF.

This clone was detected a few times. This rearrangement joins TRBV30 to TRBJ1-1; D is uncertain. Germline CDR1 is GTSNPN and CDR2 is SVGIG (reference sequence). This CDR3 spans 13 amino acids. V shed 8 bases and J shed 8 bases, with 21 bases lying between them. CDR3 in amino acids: CARHRAANSEAFF. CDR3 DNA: TGTGCCCGGCACCGGGCCGCGAACTCCGAAGCTTTCTTT.